The present entry profiles one TCR beta chain with its context. What it binds is not known. PCR was performed a second time for about 6 to 12 cycles using a sample-barcoded 5' primer and a J-beta primer mix. Every single cDNA molecule received a tag from a template-switch adaptor with 12 random nucleotides. TCRdb re-analysed the 5' RACE reads in MiXCR, keeping a single row per CDR3 protein. The table has 700,000 to 800,000 distinct CDR3 sequences, approximately 43% seen once. This record belongs to a study of blood T cells in healthy people across ages. Notes on the study in general: Shifts in expanded clonotypes may have been confounded by donor CMV status, which was unknown.

The CDR3 totals 15 residues. The V gene's germline CDR1 is KGHSH and CDR2 LQKENI. Trimming pared 1 base from V and 6 bases from J, leaving 15 bases between. Sequenced sample: blood. This rearrangement joins TRBV18 to TRBJ1-2; TRBD1 might be the D (6 bases). The TCR originated in a woman aged 55 to 70 in good health. Written as DNA, the CDR3 is TGTGCCAGCTCACCACTCTCCGGGGGCGTCGATGGCTACACCTTC. Translation: CASSPLSGGVDGYTF.